This T cell receptor (beta chain) was sequenced during a study of T cells after yellow fever vaccination. Study summary: Preparation used SMART-Seq v4 Ultra Low Input for the low-cell-number fractions.

Ten or more counts support this clonotype. Its antigen is not identified. Findings of the study overall: The secondary response was weaker but peaked faster, day 5 versus 15. FACS-sorted repertoires could contain abundant clonotypes contaminating from the bulk population.

As TCR cDNA was made by 5'RACE template switching, a universal primer site and UMIs were added. TCRdb itself ran the 5' RACE reads through MiXCR, one entry per CDR3 protein. The table has roughly 120,000 distinct CDR3 sequences, more than 6% seen once. The sequencing here drew on CD4+ T cells sorted from PBMCs, taken 10 days after the first yellow fever vaccination. The sequence was collected from a man younger than 35 who received the YFV17D yellow fever vaccine.

Here the CDR3 reads CASSSPVSGANVLTF. The CDR3 bases are TGTGCCAGCAGTTCCCCGGTCTCTGGGGCCAACGTCCTGACTTTC. The gene calls are TRBV12-3 or TRBV12-4 and TRBJ2-6; the D is unclear. V was cut by 4 bases and J by 0 bases, with 7 bases left in between. This CDR3 region has 15 residues.